Reported below is one T cell receptor beta chain. These data come from a study of cytomegalovirus exposure and HLA in healthy donors. Use of 60 Vbeta and 13 Jbeta primers characterized the PCR. TCRdb's table, derived via immunoSEQ multiplex PCR, lists solely in-frame clones and lacks some. The sample records about 97,000 clones, 75% to 80% being singletons. CDR1 is SNHLY, CDR2 FYNNEI, per germline. V lost 4 bases and J 2 bases, leaving 13 bases between the germline ends. This CDR3 has 15 residues. The V gene is TRBV2, the J gene TRBJ2-3; TRBD2 is a possible D gene (6 bases). This TCR was sampled from a male donor in good health and CMV-seropositive. The material sequenced was PBMCs. In DNA, the CDR3 is TGTGCCAGCAGTGGGGGCTTAGCGGACACAGATACGCAGTATTTT. Its translation is CASSGGLADTDTQYF.